The clone carrying this T cell receptor beta chain has a handful of counts. Its antigen is not identified. Researchers built TCR beta libraries using quantitative 5'-RACE with molecular barcodes. TCRdb used MiXCR to reprocess the 5' RACE reads, holding one entry per CDR3 protein. The sample has 350,000 to 450,000 distinct CDR3 sequences; about 20% are singletons. The sample belongs to a study of CD8 T cells in ankylosing spondylitis. Study findings and constraints: A number of the motif variants had already been described in reactive arthritis synovial fluid and blood. Reportedly, significant enrichment of disease-linked clones occurred in matched ankylosing spondylitis synovial fluid.

This sequence was found in a male donor with ankylosing spondylitis or in good health (not recorded which). The sequenced sample consisted of blood, either unsorted or a sorted T cell fraction (not recorded which).

The CDR3, as DNA: TGTGCCAGCAGCGTAGGTTCAGGAAGTTTGGGCTACACCTTC. This sequence encodes CASSVGSGSLGYTF. V and J are TRBV9 and TRBJ1-2; D is unclear. The germline V and J ends were trimmed by 0 bases and 8 bases, with 14 bases remaining between them. The germline V gene encodes CDR1 SGDLS and CDR2 YYNGEE. There are 14 residues in the CDR3.